The sequence of this TCR beta chain was determined in a study of OX40 agonist ivuxolimab in advanced cancers. Study-level background: With a range of roughly 20 to 80, age averaged roughly 60 years, and 65% to 85% were male.

TCRdb keeps only in-frame clones here, not all; method: immunoSEQ multiplex PCR. In the table there are some 70,000 clones, over 80% of which are singletons. Regarding this clone: The antigen is unknown.

Study-wide results and limits: People who partly responded at 0.1-3.0 mg/kg had some of the least clonal expansion seen.

This material consisted of CD4+ or CD8+ T cells sorted from blood, taken in a trial of the OX40 agonist ivuxolimab. The sequence derives from an adult with an advanced solid tumor such as melanoma, head and neck, liver or kidney cancer.

The CDR3 region has the DNA TGTGCCAGCAGTGAAGTAGGTAGACCCAATGAGCAGTTCTTC. Its protein is CASSEVGRPNEQFF. J is TRBJ2-1 and V is TRBV6-1; D unresolved. CDR1 MNHNS and CDR2 SASEGT come from the germline V gene. V was cut by 1 base and J by 6 bases, with 10 bases left in between. The CDR3 extends over 14 amino acids.